Listed below are T cell receptor beta chains from one sample, sequenced in a study of blood T cell repertoires in COVID-19. The data were produced by immunoSEQ multiplex PCR, yet TCRdb's version contains in-frame clones alone and is incomplete. This table has 430,000 or so clones, 88% appearing once. The sequenced material came from PBMCs or T cells enriched from blood (not recorded which). The source is a woman between 40 and 55 years old who had recovered from COVID-19. The CDR3 runs from the conserved cysteine through the conserved F or W. The D gene is left open where the match is weak. Size tells how often a clone was seen (once, few, many) or the class of an expanded clone, and some rows leave it out.

v_call	d_call	j_call	clone_size	cdr3_aa	cdr3_nt
TRBV7-9	NA	TRBJ2-1	NA	CASIEDSNEQFF	TGTGCCAGCATCGAGGACAGCAATGAGCAGTTCTTC
TRBV13	TRBD2	TRBJ2-5	NA	CASSLGPGGGETQYF	TGTGCCAGCAGCCTCGGTCCGGGGGGAGGAGAGACCCAGTACTTC
TRBV5-4	NA	TRBJ1-2	once	CASRRAESYGYTF	TGTGCCAGCCGGAGGGCAGAGTCGTATGGCTACACCTTC
TRBV7-2	NA	TRBJ2-2	NA	CASSFAEVSVTGELFF	TGTGCCAGCAGCTTTGCGGAGGTTTCGGTAACCGGGGAGCTGTTTTTT
TRBV27	TRBD1	TRBJ2-7	NA	CASSYRGPHYEQYF	TGTGCCAGCAGTTACAGGGGCCCACACTACGAGCAGTACTTC
TRBV29-1	TRBD2	TRBJ2-5	once	CSVWGEGETQYF	TGCAGCGTTTGGGGGGAGGGGGAGACCCAGTACTTC
TRBV27	TRBD2	TRBJ2-1	NA	CASSSWTSGLGNEQFF	TGTGCCAGCAGTTCATGGACTAGCGGGCTCGGCAATGAGCAGTTCTTC
TRBV6-2/TRBV6-3	NA	TRBJ2-1	NA	CASSPRDFSVQFF	TGTGCCAGCAGTCCCCGGGACTTCAGCGTTCAGTTCTTC
TRBV24-1	NA	TRBJ2-1	NA	CATSDSDTDEQFF	TGTGCCACCAGTGATTCCGACACCGATGAGCAGTTCTTC
TRBV7-2	NA	TRBJ1-1	NA	CASSLASGNTEAFF	TGTGCCAGCAGCTTAGCTTCGGGGAACACTGAAGCTTTCTTT
TRBV5-6	NA	TRBJ1-5	NA	CASSLAGGNQPQHF	TGTGCCAGCAGCTTGGCCGGGGGGAATCAGCCCCAGCATTTT
TRBV25-1	NA	TRBJ1-2	NA	CATQEINYGYTF	TGTGCCACCCAAGAGATTAACTATGGCTACACCTTC
TRBV19	NA	TRBJ2-5	NA	CASATGAEETQYF	TGTGCCAGCGCAACGGGAGCGGAAGAGACCCAGTACTTC
TRBV6-5	TRBD2	TRBJ2-7	NA	CASRGTSGRAVCEYF	TGTGCCAGCAGGGGGACTAGCGGGAGGGCCGTATGCGAGTACTTC
TRBV3-1/TRBV3-2	NA	TRBJ2-5	NA	CASSQGPAETRVTQYF	TGTGCCAGCAGCCAAGGGCCAGCGGAAACGCGCGTGACCCAGTACTTC
TRBV5-4	NA	TRBJ1-2	NA	CASSFGDYGYTF	TGTGCCAGCAGCTTTGGAGATTATGGCTACACCTTC
TRBV9	NA	TRBJ1-3	NA	CASSVGASGNTIYF	TGTGCCAGCAGCGTAGGGGCCAGTGGAAACACCATATATTTT
TRBV7-2	NA	TRBJ1-2	NA	CASSLAEVYGYTF	TGTGCCAGCAGCTTAGCGGAGGTTTATGGCTACACCTTC
TRBV4-3	TRBD1	TRBJ1-1	NA	CASSQDEGADEAFF	TGCGCCAGCAGCCAAGATGAGGGGGCAGATGAAGCTTTCTTT
TRBV6-5	TRBD2	TRBJ2-1	NA	CASGLSGGSNEQFF	TGTGCCAGCGGGCTTTCGGGAGGAAGTAATGAGCAGTTCTTC
TRBV18	NA	TRBJ1-5	NA	CASLARRDQPQHF	TGTGCCAGCCTTGCTCGAAGAGATCAGCCCCAGCATTTT
TRBV5-1	NA	TRBJ2-2	few	CASSLVGHQLPGELFF	TGCGCCAGCAGCTTGGTGGGACACCAGTTGCCCGGGGAGCTGTTTTTT
TRBV19	TRBD1	TRBJ1-2	NA	CASSQDRGVNYGYTF	TGTGCCAGTAGCCAAGACAGGGGGGTTAACTATGGCTACACCTTC
TRBV6-1	NA	TRBJ1-1	once	CASSEERRSDEAFF	TGTGCCAGCAGTGAAGAGAGGAGGAGTGATGAAGCTTTCTTT
TRBV7-2	NA	TRBJ1-1	NA	CASSPGLSNTEAFF	TGTGCCAGCAGTCCCGGACTGTCGAACACTGAAGCTTTCTTT
TRBV12-3/TRBV12-4	NA	TRBJ2-2	NA	CASSPVNTGELFF	TGTGCCAGCAGCCCAGTGAACACCGGGGAGCTGTTTTTT
TRBV11-3	TRBD1	TRBJ1-1	NA	CASSPRGGPYTEAFF	TGTGCCAGCAGTCCTAGAGGGGGCCCTTACACTGAAGCTTTCTTT
TRBV27	NA	TRBJ1-1	NA	CASSLGQVNTEAFF	TGTGCCAGCAGTTTAGGGCAGGTGAACACTGAAGCTTTCTTT
TRBV24-1	NA	TRBJ2-1	NA	CATSDLAGNEQFF	TGTGCCACCAGTGATTTGGCCGGGAATGAGCAGTTCTTC
TRBV7-8	TRBD2	TRBJ2-2	NA	CASSSSGVTGELFF	TGTGCCAGCAGCTCGAGCGGGGTCACCGGGGAGCTGTTTTTT
TRBV11-2	TRBD1	TRBJ2-7	once	CASSLTTGAMKQYF	TGTGCCAGCAGCCTAACGACAGGGGCCATGAAGCAGTACTTC
TRBV12-5	TRBD1	TRBJ2-1	NA	CASGLAGTGALNEQFF	TGTGCTAGTGGTTTGGCCGGGACAGGGGCCCTCAATGAGCAGTTCTTC
TRBV7-9	TRBD2	TRBJ2-3	once	CASNKGSGTTDTQYF	TGTGCCAGCAACAAAGGGAGCGGGACCACAGATACGCAGTATTTT
TRBV7-8	TRBD1	TRBJ1-1	NA	CASNHLRTGEAFF	TGTGCCAGCAACCACCTCCGGACAGGGGAAGCTTTCTTT
TRBV19	NA	TRBJ1-5	NA	CASSQGKEQPQHF	TGTGCCAGTAGTCAGGGGAAAGAACAGCCCCAGCATTTT
TRBV19	NA	TRBJ2-2	NA	CASTGSTNTGELFF	TGTGCCAGTACGGGGAGTACGAACACCGGGGAGCTGTTTTTT
TRBV11-3	TRBD2	TRBJ2-4	NA	CASSFGGASGKNIQYF	TGTGCCAGCAGCTTCGGGGGGGCTTCTGGCAAAAACATTCAGTACTTC
TRBV3-1/TRBV3-2	NA	TRBJ1-5	NA	CASSQGTIQPQHF	TGTGCCAGCAGCCAAGGGACAATCCAGCCCCAGCATTTT
TRBV7-9	NA	TRBJ2-5	few	CASSEQETQYF	TGTGCCAGCAGCGAGCAAGAGACCCAGTACTTC
TRBV19	NA	TRBJ1-1	NA	CASSIGLPHQRNTEAFF	TGTGCCAGTAGTATAGGGCTCCCACACCAGCGGAACACTGAAGCTTTCTTT
TRBV10-3	NA	TRBJ2-7	few	CAIRRGTYEQYF	TGTGCCATCCGAAGGGGGACCTACGAGCAGTACTTC
TRBV6-5	NA	TRBJ1-1	NA	CASSYSFGRGYTEAFF	TGTGCCAGCAGTTACTCTTTCGGCAGGGGTTACACTGAAGCTTTCTTT
TRBV9	TRBD2	TRBJ2-1	NA	CASSRLFSMTSGRRNEQFF	TGTGCCAGCAGCCGCTTGTTTTCAATGACTAGCGGGAGAAGGAATGAGCAGTTCTTC